Below, 2 T cell receptor beta chains from the same sample are listed, as sequenced in a study of T cells in Graves' hyperthyroidism and ophthalmopathy. Researchers amplified the TCR beta CDR3 regions from RNA transcripts. First-round RT-PCR targeting the TCR CDR3 was performed with the HTBI primer set. Each CDR3 protein is one row after TCRdb ran MiXCR on the multiplex PCR reads. The sample records roughly 740,000 distinct CDR3 sequences, around 17% being singletons. The specimen was blood. The receptor set was obtained from a man between 18 and 29 years old with Graves' hyperthyroidism.

This clonotype was recorded many times. V gene TRBV24-1 combines with J gene TRBJ2-5; 8 bases are shared with TRBD2. Germline values: CDR1 KGHDR, CDR2 SFDVKD. The CDR3 runs 15 residues. Unmatched junction bases numbered 7, after V lost 3 bases and J lost 5 bases. CDR3 nucleotide sequence: TGTGCCACCAGTGATGCGGGCCGGGGGGGGGAGACCCAGTACTTC. It is translated as CATSDAGRGGETQYF.

V and J are TRBV3-1 and TRBJ1-3; D remains ambiguous. Trimming took off 0 bases at V and 0 bases at J, with 6 bases between the two ends. The CDR3 is made up of 15 amino acids. Germline CDR1 is LGHDT and CDR2 is YNNKEL (reference sequence). The CDR3 sequence is CASSQDPGSGNTIYF. The CDR3 coding sequence is TGTGCCAGCAGCCAAGATCCGGGCTCTGGAAACACCATATATTTT.